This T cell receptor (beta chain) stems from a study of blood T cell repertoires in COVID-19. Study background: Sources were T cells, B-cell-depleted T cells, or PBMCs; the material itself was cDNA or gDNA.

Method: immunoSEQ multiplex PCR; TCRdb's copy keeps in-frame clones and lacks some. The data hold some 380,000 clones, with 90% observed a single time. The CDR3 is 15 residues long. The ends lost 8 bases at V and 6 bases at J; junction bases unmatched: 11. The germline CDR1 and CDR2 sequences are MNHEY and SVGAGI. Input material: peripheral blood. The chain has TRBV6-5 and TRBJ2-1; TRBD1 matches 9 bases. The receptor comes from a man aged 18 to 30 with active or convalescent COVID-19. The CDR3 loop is CASVKGQGPFNEQFF. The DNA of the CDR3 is TGTGCCAGCGTGAAGGGACAGGGTCCCTTCAATGAGCAGTTCTTC.